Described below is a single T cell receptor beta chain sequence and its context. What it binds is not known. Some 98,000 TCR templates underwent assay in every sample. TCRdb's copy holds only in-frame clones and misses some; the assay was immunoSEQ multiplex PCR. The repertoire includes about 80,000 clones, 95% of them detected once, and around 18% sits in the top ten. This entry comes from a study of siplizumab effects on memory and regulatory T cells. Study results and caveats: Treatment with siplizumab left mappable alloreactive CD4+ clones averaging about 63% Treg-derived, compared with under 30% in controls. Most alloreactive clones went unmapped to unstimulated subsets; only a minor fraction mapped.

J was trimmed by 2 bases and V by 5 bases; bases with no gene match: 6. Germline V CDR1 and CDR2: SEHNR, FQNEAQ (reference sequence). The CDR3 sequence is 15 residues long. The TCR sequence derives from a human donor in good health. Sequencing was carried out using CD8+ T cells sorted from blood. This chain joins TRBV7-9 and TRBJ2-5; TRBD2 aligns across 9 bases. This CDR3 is CASSPSGAIQETQYF. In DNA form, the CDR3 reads TGTGCCAGCAGCCCTAGCGGGGCAATACAAGAGACCCAGTACTTC.